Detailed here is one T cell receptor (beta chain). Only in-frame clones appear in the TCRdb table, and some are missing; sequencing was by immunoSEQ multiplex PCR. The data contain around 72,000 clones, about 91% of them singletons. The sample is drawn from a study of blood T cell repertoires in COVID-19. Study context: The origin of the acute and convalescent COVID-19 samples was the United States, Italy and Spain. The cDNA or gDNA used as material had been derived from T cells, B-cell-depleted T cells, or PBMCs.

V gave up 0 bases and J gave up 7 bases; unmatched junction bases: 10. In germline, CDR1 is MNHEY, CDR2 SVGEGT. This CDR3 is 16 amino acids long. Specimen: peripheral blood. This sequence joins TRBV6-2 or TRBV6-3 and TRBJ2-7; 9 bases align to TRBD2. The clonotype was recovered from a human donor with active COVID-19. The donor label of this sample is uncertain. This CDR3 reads CASSYSTSGRHHEQYF. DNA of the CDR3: TGTGCCAGCAGTTACTCAACTAGCGGGCGCCATCATGAGCAGTACTTC.